These 20 T cell receptor beta chains originate from one sample sequenced in a study of cytomegalovirus exposure and HLA in healthy donors. Researchers ran the PCR with 60 Vbeta and 13 Jbeta primers. Using immunoSEQ multiplex PCR, the repertoire was profiled, and TCRdb retains in-frame clones only, with some absent. The sample has tens of thousands of clones; about 70% are singletons. The sample comprised PBMCs. The source of these receptors is a man younger than 45 in good health and CMV-seronegative.

J is TRBJ2-7 and V is TRBV5-4, with 7 bases identical to TRBD1. The CDR3 totals 15 residues. With V trimmed by 0 bases and J by 5 bases, 8 bases remained unmatched. Germline values: CDR1 SGHNT, CDR2 YYREEE (reference sequence). The CDR3 DNA sequence: TGTGCCAGCAGCTTGGCCAACAGGGGATTAGACGAGCAGTACTTC. This encodes CASSLANRGLDEQYF.

The chain recombines TRBV29-1 with TRBJ2-1; the match to TRBD2 covers 7 bases. The ends lost 3 bases at V and 10 bases at J; junction bases unmatched: 18. The germline gives CDR1 SQVTM, CDR2 ANQGSEA. CDR3 length equals 16 residues. The CDR3 spells CSVDGEGAAHRSEQFF. The CDR3 nucleotides read TGCAGCGTTGATGGGGAGGGAGCGGCACACCGGTCCGAGCAGTTCTTC.

The CDR3 here is CASRPGLQDYEQYF. In DNA, the CDR3 is TGCGCCAGCAGACCGGGACTCCAAGACTACGAGCAGTACTTC. The rearrangement joins TRBV23-1 to TRBJ2-7; D may be TRBD2 (6 bases). TRBV23-1 is given ORF status, its function remaining uncertain. The CDR3 is 14 amino acids. Trimming took off 6 bases at V and 3 bases at J, with 15 bases between the two ends.

The V and J genes are TRBV7-7 and TRBJ1-2; D remains ambiguous. Germline CDR1 is SSHAT and CDR2 is FNYEAQ (reference sequence). The CDR3 extends over 17 amino acids. Trimming cost V 2 bases and J 4 bases, with 20 bases left between them. The DNA for the CDR3 is TGTGCCAGCAGCTTATTGCACAGAGCTAAATGTTTCTATGGCTACACCTTC. Amino acids: CASSLLHRAKCFYGYTF.

This chain connects TRBV7-9 to TRBJ2-1; 7 bases line up with TRBD1. Trimming at V came to 5 bases and at J to 8 bases, leaving 12 bases not matched to a gene. The CDR3 is made up of 15 amino acids. CDR1 is SEHNR, CDR2 FQNEAQ, per germline (reference sequence). CDR3 amino acids: CASSPGTDYWDEQFF. The CDR3 bases are TGTGCCAGCAGCCCTGGGACAGATTACTGGGATGAGCAGTTCTTC.

V usage is TRBV6-5 and J usage is TRBJ2-7, with D possibly being TRBD1 (6 bases). Trimming removed 7 bases from V and 3 bases from J, with 10 bases in between. CDR3 length: 12 residues. Germline-derived CDR1 and CDR2 are MNHEY and SVGAGI. CDR3 loop: CASTDRFYEQYF. DNA of the CDR3: TGTGCCAGCACCGACAGGTTCTACGAGCAGTACTTC.

This sequence joins TRBV10-2 and TRBJ2-1, with D possibly TRBD2 on 6 matching bases. CDR1 WSHSY and CDR2 SAAADI come from the germline V gene. This CDR3 comprises 13 residues. For the CDR3, the DNA is TGCACCGGCGGGATGGGGAACTACAATGAGCAGTTCTTC. It yields the protein CTGGMGNYNEQFF.

The chain recombines TRBV19 with TRBJ2-5, with TRBD2 matching 8 bases. Germline V gives CDR1 LNHDA, CDR2 SQIVND (reference sequence). The CDR3 has 13 residues. Germline trimming cut 4 bases from V and 5 bases from J; bases unmatched to any gene: 3. CDR3 sequence: CASSRLASETQYF. CDR3 DNA: TGTGCCAGTAGTAGACTAGCGTCGGAGACCCAGTACTTC.

This clone was observed a few times. The V call is TRBV15, the J call TRBJ2-3, with 9 bases identical to TRBD2. The CDR3 contains 16 residues. From germline, CDR1 is LNHNV and CDR2 YYDKDF (reference sequence). The V gene end was trimmed by 2 bases and the J gene end by 2 bases; junction bases not matched to a gene: 5. The CDR3 protein is CATSRSRLAVTDTQYF. The CDR3 DNA sequence: TGTGCCACCAGCAGATCACGACTAGCGGTCACAGATACGCAGTATTTT.

V is TRBV5-4 and J is TRBJ1-1; 9 bases line up with TRBD1. The CDR3 sequence is 15 residues long. Trimming at V came to 1 base and at J to 1 base, leaving 2 bases not matched to a gene. Looked up from germline, CDR1 is SGHNT and CDR2 is YYREEE (reference sequence). The CDR3 bases are TGTGCCAGCAGCTTGCGGACAGGGGCGAACACTGAAGCTTTCTTT. Translating it yields CASSLRTGANTEAFF.

The chain links TRBV6-1 to TRBJ1-1; 8 bases line up with TRBD1. CDR3 length: 15 amino acids. The V gene's germline CDR1 is MNHNS and CDR2 SASEGT. With 1 base clipped from V and 3 bases from J, the junction kept 4 bases outside the gene matches. The CDR3 is CASSEGTGKHTEAFF. DNA for the CDR3: TGTGCCAGCAGTGAAGGGACAGGGAAACACACTGAAGCTTTCTTT.

The CDR3 loop is CASSPSGSLTGELFF. CDR3 nucleotides: TGCGCCAGCAGCCCTAGCGGGAGCTTAACCGGGGAGCTGTTTTTT. The chain employs TRBV5-1 and TRBJ2-2, with 10 bases that match TRBD2. CDR1 and CDR2 (germline): SGHRS, YFSETQ. The V segment lost 4 bases and the J segment 5 bases; nucleotides outside the gene matches: 5. This CDR3 has 15 residues.

This chain links TRBV7-9 with TRBJ2-1, with 8 bases fitting TRBD1. Germline V CDR1 and CDR2: SEHNR, FQNEAQ (reference sequence). The CDR3 is made up of 14 amino acids. J lost 6 bases, V lost 6 bases, and 7 bases had no gene match. Here the CDR3 reads CASRDRGQINEQFF. The CDR3 DNA reads TGTGCCAGCAGAGACAGGGGACAGATCAATGAGCAGTTCTTC. Based on the CDR3 plus reference TRBV7-9 and TRBJ2-1, the full variable domain is DTGVSQNPRHKITKRGQNVTFRCDPISEHNRLYWYRQTLGQGPEFLTYFQNEAQLEKSRLLSDRFSAERPKGSFSTLEIQRTEQGDSAMYLCASRDRGQINEQFFGPGTRLTVL.

This sequence joins TRBV5-6 and TRBJ1-1; D is uncertain. Trimming took 7 bases from V and 1 from J, leaving 11 bases between them. CDR3 size: 13 residues. Germline lookup yields CDR1 SGHDT and CDR2 YYEEEE. The CDR3 is CASLLRGNTEAFF. Here the CDR3 DNA reads TGTGCCAGCCTACTCCGGGGGAACACTGAAGCTTTCTTT.

The CDR3 DNA reads as TGTGCCAGCTCACCAGCTAGCGGGGCCCATTACGAGCAGTACTTC. This sequence encodes CASSPASGAHYEQYF. The J gene is TRBJ2-7, the V gene TRBV18; the match to TRBD2 covers 9 bases. The CDR3 totals 15 residues. The germline CDR1 and CDR2 sequences are KGHSH and LQKENI. V lost 2 bases and J lost 4; bases outside the gene matches: 6.

This clone was observed once. The chain carries TRBV19 and TRBJ2-7; 7 nucleotides align to TRBD2. Trimming took 3 bases from V and 2 from J; bases not matched to a gene: 7. From germline, CDR1 is LNHDA and CDR2 SQIVND (reference sequence). The CDR3 loop spans 15 amino acids. CDR3 protein: CASSITGGLTYEQYF. The DNA of the CDR3 is TGTGCCAGTAGTATTACGGGGGGACTCACCTACGAGCAGTACTTC.

The V gene is TRBV19, the J gene TRBJ2-3, with 8 bases that match TRBD1. V lost 5 bases, J lost 4 bases, and 5 bases stayed unmatched. CDR1 LNHDA and CDR2 SQIVND come from the germline V gene (reference sequence). This CDR3 comprises 14 residues. CDR3 DNA sequence: TGTGCCAGTAGTTCACAGGGGGATGCAGATACGCAGTATTTT. This codes for CASSSQGDADTQYF.

V and J are TRBV5-1 and TRBJ1-1; no definite D call. V gave up 3 bases and J gave up 4 bases, with 13 bases separating them. There are 14 residues in the CDR3. CDR1 is SGHRS and CDR2 is YFSETQ in the germline V gene. The CDR3 DNA sequence: TGCGCCAGCAGCTACAGCAATACGGCCACTGAAGCTTTCTTT. Translating gives CASSYSNTATEAFF.

The chain is built from TRBV5-1 and TRBJ2-7; D not certain. This CDR3 contains 13 residues. Trimming left V 0 bases short and J 2 bases short, with 6 bases between. CDR1 SGHRS and CDR2 YFSETQ come from the germline V gene. The CDR3, as DNA: TGCGCCAGCAGCTTGGACAGTACCTACGAGCAGTACTTC. Residues: CASSLDSTYEQYF. The full variable domain, rest sourced from reference TRBV5-1 and TRBJ2-7, is KAGVTQTPRYLIKTRGQQVTLSCSPISGHRSVSWYQQTPGQGLQFLFEYFSETQRNKGNFPGRFSGRQFSNSRSEMNVSTLELGDSALYLCASSLDSTYEQYFGPGTRLTVT.

The chain carries TRBV4-1 and TRBJ2-1, with 10 bases that match TRBD1. Trimming took 1 base from V and 10 from J; bases not matched to a gene: 4. Germline CDR1 reads MGHRA; CDR2 reads YSYEKL. The CDR3 runs to 14 residues. The CDR3 DNA reads as TGCGCCAGCAGCCAAGTTCGACAGGGGGCCGAGCAGTTCTTC. Encoded protein: CASSQVRQGAEQFF.